The entry that follows covers one TCR beta chain sequence. What this receptor recognizes is not known. The input lacks base qualities; no much larger clone sits a single base away. The sample belongs to a study of cytomegalovirus exposure and HLA in healthy donors (dated by TCRdb to about 2017). Study-level background: The 650 to 800 repertoires of the first cohort and the 110 or so validation repertoires were produced on the same platform, according to a later analysis. The study was designed to test whether signatures of past pathogen exposure could be identified by cataloging public T cell receptors. A separate validation cohort of roughly 130 different subjects was used in addition to the 666-subject first cohort. High-throughput TCR immunosequencing, statistical association of individual TCRs with disease status, and machine learning were combined to predict cytomegalovirus infection status.

Results and caveats for the whole study, not just this receptor: In a later analysis, TCRs clustered in the first cohort were found to also tend to co-occur in the roughly 120 validation repertoires, with 94% of cluster scores above 0. A later analysis had no HLA typing for the validation cohort, so co-occurrence there was scored across all 110 or so repertoires. The classifier was reported to diagnose cytomegalovirus status with high specificity and sensitivity in both the original cohort and the validation cohort. In vitro tests confirmed that a few of the cytomegalovirus-associated TCR beta chains recognize cytomegalovirus antigens. In the study, some 160 TCR beta chains were listed as associated with cytomegalovirus. Across donors, most TCR sequences were observed very rarely, whereas some public TCRs were present in many individuals. The authors suggested that the approach could potentially be generalized to other disease states and immunological phenotypes.

Libraries were constructed by the immunoSEQ multiplex PCR assay. Turning to the authors' computational methods: A statistical classification framework was built to diagnose cytomegalovirus status from the catalog of TCR beta chain sequences. Sourced from immuneACCESS, this table was stored by TCRdb with only in-frame sequences that have V and J called. A share of the clones is absent; for the studies checked, an unresolved V gene accounts for under half, and the remainder has no known explanation. V and J calls and clone size come straight from that table; D and trimming were deduced from the DNA. The sample yields some 170,000 clones; about 95% were counted once. The top ten constitute roughly 0.83% of the sample. Donors formed part of the validation cohort, which comprised 120 subjects and was distinct from the first cohort of 690 or so subjects. For CDR1 and CDR2, the germline V gene lists LGHNA and YSLEER. The CDR3 starts with the cysteine, ends with the phenylalanine, and has 14 residues. Kept here is only the CDR3 DNA, which spans 42 bases and is read in frame from base 1. V is reduced by 1 base and J by 8 bases, leaving a spacing of 12 bases between them.

The TCR comes from a woman in her late teens or twenties in good health and CMV-seronegative. The specimen sequenced was PBMCs. This chain joins TRBV4-3 to TRBJ2-1; too little of a D gene remains to name it. DNA sequence: TGCGCCAGCAGCCAAGGACTCTTGAGGTATGAGCAGTTCTTC. It translates to CASSQGLLRYEQFF.